Below, 31 T cell receptor beta chains from the same sample are listed, as sequenced in a study of blood T cell repertoires in COVID-19. Assay used: immunoSEQ multiplex PCR; TCRdb lists only in-frame clones, some missing. The table has some 17,000 clones, around 80% seen once. The sample comprised peripheral blood. The receptors come from a woman between 65 and 79 years old with active COVID-19.

V gene TRBV5-6 combines with J gene TRBJ2-7, with 9 bases aligning to TRBD2. J gave up 0 bases and V 2 bases, and 9 bases lay outside the gene matches. Germline values: CDR1 SGHDT, CDR2 YYEEEE. CDR3 length: 17 residues. The CDR3 sequence is CASSFISGGLSSYEQYF. CDR3 DNA: TGTGCCAGCAGCTTTATTAGCGGGGGCCTTAGCTCCTACGAGCAGTACTTC.

V is TRBV18 and J is TRBJ2-3, with 7 bases lining up with TRBD2. The CDR3 is 17 residues long. Germline V lookup: CDR1 KGHSH, CDR2 LQKENI. Trimming cost V 2 bases and J 2 bases; bases outside gene matches: 10. This CDR3 is CASSPIRASGNTDTQYF. The CDR3 DNA sequence: TGTGCCAGCTCACCAATCCGGGCTAGCGGCAACACAGATACGCAGTATTTT.

This clone was recorded only once. The genes are TRBV5-1 and TRBJ2-2, with TRBD2 matching over 7 bases. J gave up 1 base and V 2 bases, and 8 bases lay outside the gene matches. The CDR3 has 17 residues. CDR1 is SGHRS and CDR2 is YFSETQ in the germline V gene. The CDR3 is CASSFRLASRNTGELFF. The CDR3 DNA sequence: TGCGCCAGCAGCTTCCGACTAGCCTCCAGGAACACCGGGGAGCTGTTTTTT.

The rearrangement links TRBV29-1 to TRBJ2-7; D is unclear. The germline V gene has CDR1 SQVTM and CDR2 ANQGSEA. Trimming stripped 2 bases from V and 3 bases from J, with 5 bases between. The CDR3 consists of 11 residues. The CDR3 DNA is TGCAGCGTTGAAAACAGCTACGAGCAGTACTTC. Protein sequence: CSVENSYEQYF.

The rearrangement links TRBV11-2 to TRBJ2-2; a possible D gene is TRBD1 (6 bases). V gave up 5 bases and J gave up 7 bases, with 20 bases separating them. The CDR3 has 16 residues. In germline, CDR1 is SGHAT, CDR2 FQNNGV. In nucleotides, the CDR3 is TGTGCCAGCAGCCGCTTAGGGCTACAGGGAGACGGGGAGCTGTTTTTT. Its protein product is CASSRLGLQGDGELFF.

The chain has TRBV20-1 and TRBJ2-7; D might be TRBD1 (5 bases). The germline V gene encodes CDR1 DFQATT and CDR2 SNEGSKA (reference sequence). Trimming took off 0 bases at V and 7 bases at J, with 7 bases between the two ends. CDR3 length: 11 amino acids. The DNA of the CDR3 is TGCAGTGCTAGAGATCAGGGTGAGCAGTACTTC. It translates to CSARDQGEQYF.

The rearrangement joins TRBV5-1 to TRBJ2-3, with TRBD2 as a possible D gene (6 bases). The V end was cut by 4 bases, the J end by 0 bases, with 12 bases between. The CDR3 length is 15 residues. Germline lookup yields CDR1 SGHRS and CDR2 YFSETQ. The CDR3 spells CASSGGVSSTDTQYF. The CDR3 nucleotides read TGCGCCAGCAGCGGAGGGGTTTCTAGCACAGATACGCAGTATTTT. The full variable domain, with the rest looked up from reference TRBV5-1 and TRBJ2-3, is KAGVTQTPRYLIKTRGQQVTLSCSPISGHRSVSWYQQTPGQGLQFLFEYFSETQRNKGNFPGRFSGRQFSNSRSEMNVSTLELGDSALYLCASSGGVSSTDTQYFGPGTRLTVL.

This chain links TRBV18 with TRBJ2-1; D uncertain. This CDR3 contains 13 residues. Germline V CDR1 and CDR2: KGHSH, LQKENI. With 3 bases removed from V and 6 bases from J, the gap between germline ends came to 9 bases. This CDR3 is CASSPPGLNEQFF. The CDR3 DNA reads TGTGCCAGCTCACCGCCGGGTCTCAATGAGCAGTTCTTC.

The chain carries TRBV4-2 and TRBJ2-7, with D possibly matching TRBD2 (6 bases). V was pared by 4 bases and J by 3 bases, with 16 bases between. This CDR3 contains 15 residues. Per germline, CDR1 LGHNA and CDR2 YNFKEQ. The chain's CDR3 is CASSPVGRENYEQYF. The CDR3 DNA follows: TGTGCCAGCAGCCCAGTAGGACGGGAGAACTACGAGCAGTACTTC.

This chain connects TRBV4-1 to TRBJ1-6; the D is unclear. The CDR3 sequence is 15 residues long. With 0 bases removed from V and 6 bases from J, the gap between germline ends came to 9 bases. The germline V gene encodes CDR1 MGHRA and CDR2 YSYEKL. CDR3 DNA sequence: TGCGCCAGCAGCCAAGATGTCAGTATTAATTCACCCCTCCACTTT. The encoded protein is CASSQDVSINSPLHF.

The chain couples TRBV19 to TRBJ2-2; D is ambiguous. The germline CDR1 and CDR2 sequences are LNHDA and SQIVND (reference sequence). V was trimmed by 5 bases and J by 1 base, leaving 11 bases between them. This CDR3 is built from 15 residues. The CDR3 is CASSYRSLNTGELFF. The CDR3 bases are TGTGCCAGTAGTTACAGAAGCCTGAACACCGGGGAGCTGTTTTTT.

This clone was seen a single time. The V and J genes are TRBV7-9 and TRBJ2-1; 8 bases align to TRBD2. From germline, CDR1 is SEHNR and CDR2 FQNEAQ (reference sequence). The CDR3 is made up of 14 amino acids. Trimming removed 4 bases from V and 4 bases from J; junction bases left unmatched: 3. The CDR3 here is CASSSSSGYNEQFF. The CDR3 region has the DNA TGTGCCAGCAGCTCCTCTAGCGGGTACAATGAGCAGTTCTTC. The full variable domain, rest sourced from reference TRBV7-9 and TRBJ2-1, is DTGVSQNPRHKITKRGQNVTFRCDPISEHNRLYWYRQTLGQGPEFLTYFQNEAQLEKSRLLSDRFSAERPKGSFSTLEIQRTEQGDSAMYLCASSSSSGYNEQFFGPGTRLTVL.

The chain recombines TRBV19 with TRBJ2-4, with D possibly being TRBD2 (6 bases). CDR1 and CDR2 (germline): LNHDA, SQIVND (reference sequence). This CDR3 is built from 17 residues. V gave up 4 bases and J gave up 1 base, with 17 bases separating them. The CDR3, as DNA: TGTGCCAGTAGTACCCTCGGGACTGAGGGGGCCAAAAACATTCAGTACTTC. It yields the protein CASSTLGTEGAKNIQYF.

The chain uses TRBV6-5 and TRBJ1-3; no clear D. Trimming pared 7 bases from V and 0 bases from J, leaving 13 bases between. CDR1 and CDR2 from the germline V gene are MNHEY and SVGAGI. This CDR3 is built from 15 residues. The DNA of the CDR3 is TGTGCCAGCACCTTCGGTCTCTTCTCTGGAAACACCATATATTTT. Protein sequence: CASTFGLFSGNTIYF.

The chain couples TRBV13 to TRBJ1-1; D may be TRBD1 (6 bases). The ends were cut back, 7 bases at V and 4 bases at J, with 16 bases in the middle. This CDR3 is built from 14 residues. Looked up from germline, CDR1 is PRHDT and CDR2 is FYEKMQ (reference sequence). The CDR3 loop reads CASTLRGGGTEAFF. The CDR3 nucleotides read TGTGCCAGCACCCTCAGGGGCGGAGGCACTGAAGCTTTCTTT. Together with reference TRBV13 and TRBJ1-1, the CDR3 gives the full variable domain: AAGVIQSPRHLIKEKRETATLKCYPIPRHDTVYWYQQGPGQDPQFLISFYEKMQSDKGSIPDRFSAQQFSDYHSELNMSSLELGDSALYFCASTLRGGGTEAFFGQGTRLTVV.

The chain links TRBV3-1 (or the pseudogene TRBV3-2) to TRBJ2-7; 12 positions agree with TRBD2. J was trimmed by 6 bases and V by 4 bases; bases with no gene match: 13. The germline CDR1 and CDR2 sequences are LGHDT and YNNKEL (reference sequence). CDR3 size: 17 residues. This chain's CDR3 is CASSRRSQTSGRTEQYF. CDR3 nucleotides: TGTGCCAGCAGCCGGAGATCCCAGACTAGCGGGAGAACCGAGCAGTACTTC.

This clone was detected once. J is TRBJ2-7 and V is TRBV28; tentative D call: TRBD2 (5 bases). The CDR3 runs to 14 residues. V was clipped by 1 base and J by 0 bases, with 7 bases between them. In germline, CDR1 is MDHEN, CDR2 SYDVKM. The CDR3 is CASSLSGSSYEQYF. The CDR3, as DNA: TGTGCCAGCAGTTTATCGGGGAGCTCCTACGAGCAGTACTTC.

DNA of the CDR3: TGTGCCAGCAGTCCGAGAGGGAACACTGAAGCTTTCTTT. Amino acids: CASSPRGNTEAFF. The chain uses TRBV6-2 or TRBV6-3 and TRBJ1-1; no clear D. This CDR3 is built from 13 residues. Germline CDR1 is MNHEY and CDR2 is SVGEGT. The ends were cut back, 5 bases at V and 1 base at J, with 8 bases in the middle.

The rearrangement joins TRBV12-1 to TRBJ2-7; the DNA was not used to check the table's D call, TRBD2. TRBV12-1 counts as a pseudogene. The CDR3 sequence is 17 residues long. CDR3 nucleotide sequence: TGTGCCAGCAGCTCCCCCCCGAGCGGGACATCAGCCTACGAGCAGTACTTC. Translated, it gives CASSSPPSGTSAYEQYF.

This chain links TRBV12-5 with TRBJ2-1, with TRBD2 identical over 12 bases. The J segment lost 9 bases and the V segment lost 2 bases, leaving 5 bases of the junction unmatched. Germline V gene data show CDR1 as LGHNT and CDR2 as FRNRAP. The CDR3 is made up of 15 amino acids. CDR3 sequence reads: CASGLSTSGRGEQFF. DNA for the CDR3: TGTGCTAGTGGTTTGTCGACTAGCGGGAGAGGTGAGCAGTTCTTC.

The rearrangement uses TRBV20-1 and TRBJ2-7, with no clear D. The CDR3 sequence is 14 residues long. Per germline, CDR1 DFQATT and CDR2 SNEGSKA (reference sequence). Trimming took off 3 bases at V and 3 bases at J, with 15 bases between the two ends. CDR3 DNA: TGCAGTGCTAGTCTGGGCCTGGGTAGCTACGAGCAGTACTTC. Protein: CSASLGLGSYEQYF.

The chain couples TRBV5-1 to TRBJ2-7; D remains unclear. Trimming shortened V by 1 base and J by 0 bases, and 8 bases separated the two germline ends. Germline CDR1 reads SGHRS; CDR2 reads YFSETQ. This CDR3 has 14 amino acids. The CDR3 nucleotides are TGCGCCAGCAGCTTGTTGGTTAGCTCCTACGAGCAGTACTTC. Its protein product is CASSLLVSSYEQYF.

The sample holds a few counts of this clone. The chain carries TRBV19 and TRBJ1-1; no definite D call. In germline, CDR1 is LNHDA, CDR2 SQIVND (reference sequence). V dropped 4 bases and J dropped 0 bases, with 12 bases sitting between them. The CDR3 has 15 amino acids. For the CDR3, the DNA is TGTGCCAGTAGTAGGCGATCCGGGGTGAACACTGAAGCTTTCTTT. It codes for CASSRRSGVNTEAFF. The full variable domain, in which reference TRBV19 and TRBJ1-1 provide the parts outside the CDR3, is DGGITQSPKYLFRKEGQNVTLSCEQNLNHDAMYWYRQDPGQGLRLIYYSQIVNDFQKGDIAEGYSVSREKKESFPLTVTSAQKNPTAFYLCASSRRSGVNTEAFFGQGTRLTVV.

This chain links TRBV5-5 with TRBJ2-7; 10 bases match TRBD2. V trimming: 4 bases; J trimming: 3 bases; junction bases outside the gene matches: 7. The germline V gene has CDR1 SGHKS and CDR2 YYEKEE (reference sequence). The CDR3 totals 15 residues. The CDR3 DNA sequence: TGTGCCAGCAGCAACGGACTAGCGGCTTACTACGAGCAGTACTTC. It translates to CASSNGLAAYYEQYF.

The sample holds a few counts of this clone. The CDR3 region is CASSWARVGLAKNIQYF. The CDR3 DNA reads as TGTGCCAGCAGCTGGGCTCGAGTGGGACTCGCCAAAAACATTCAGTACTTC. This sequence joins TRBV7-8 and TRBJ2-4; possibly TRBD2 for D (6 bases). Germline V gene lookup returns CDR1 SGHVS and CDR2 FQNEAQ. The CDR3 runs to 17 residues. The V and J ends lost 4 bases and 1 base respectively, with 17 bases between them.

V is TRBV7-9 and J is TRBJ2-1; 12 nucleotides match TRBD2. The V gene end was trimmed by 5 bases and the J gene end by 3 bases; junction bases not matched to a gene: 5. Germline CDR1 and CDR2: SEHNR and FQNEAQ (reference sequence). The CDR3 spans 16 residues. The CDR3 loop is CASSPTSGRVYNEQFF. The DNA of the CDR3 is TGTGCCAGCAGCCCGACTAGCGGGAGAGTCTACAATGAGCAGTTCTTC.

The table lists this clone with a few counts. The rearrangement joins TRBV29-1 to TRBJ2-7; 10 positions match TRBD1. Germline trimming cut 4 bases from V and 2 bases from J; bases unmatched to any gene: 8. The CDR3 contains 15 residues. CDR1 is SQVTM, CDR2 ANQGSEA, per germline. The CDR3 sequence: CSVGFWTGGPYEQYF. The CDR3 DNA reads TGCAGCGTTGGGTTCTGGACAGGGGGTCCCTACGAGCAGTACTTC.

The chain uses TRBV19 and TRBJ2-7; D gene unclear. Germline assignment: CDR1 LNHDA and CDR2 SQIVND (reference sequence). The CDR3 sequence is 12 residues long. V gave up 2 bases and J gave up 2 bases, with 4 bases separating them. The CDR3: CASSISPYEQYF. The CDR3 DNA sequence: TGTGCCAGTAGTATAAGCCCCTACGAGCAGTACTTC.

The chain recombines TRBV5-6 with TRBJ2-2; D is ambiguous. There are 13 residues in the CDR3. Per germline, CDR1 SGHDT and CDR2 YYEEEE. V shed 4 bases and J shed 4 bases, with 8 bases lying between them. The DNA of the CDR3 is TGTGCCAGCAGCCGGGTCGGCACCGGGGAGCTGTTTTTT. The encoded protein is CASSRVGTGELFF. Drawing the rest from reference TRBV5-6 and TRBJ2-2, the complete variable domain is DAGVTQSPTHLIKTRGQQVTLRCSPKSGHDTVSWYQQALGQGPQFIFQYYEEEERQRGNFPDRFSGHQFPNYSSELNVNALLLGDSALYLCASSRVGTGELFFGEGSRLTVL.

The chain uses TRBV5-4 and TRBJ1-2, with 12 bases identical to TRBD1. Germline assignment: CDR1 SGHNT and CDR2 YYREEE (reference sequence). After removal of 3 bases from V and 7 bases from J, the junction contained 1 base not matched to a gene. The CDR3 sequence is 13 residues long. In DNA form, the CDR3 reads TGTGCCAGCAGCTCGGGACAGGGGGCTGGCTACACCTTC. As protein: CASSSGQGAGYTF.

The genes are TRBV7-3 and TRBJ2-3; D might be TRBD2 (5 bases). CDR3 size: 15 residues. The V gene lost 5 bases and the J gene lost 0 bases, with 12 bases spanning the gap. The V gene's germline CDR1 is SGHTA and CDR2 FQGTGA. CDR3 DNA sequence: TGTGCCAGCAGCCCCCGGAGGTCTAGCACAGATACGCAGTATTTT. This codes for CASSPRRSSTDTQYF.